This T cell receptor (beta chain) was documented in a study of cytomegalovirus exposure and HLA in healthy donors. The PCR ran on 60 Vbeta and 13 Jbeta primers. Using immunoSEQ multiplex PCR, the repertoire was profiled, and TCRdb retains in-frame clones only, with some absent. The top ten clones hold 15% of a sample with about 84,000 clones, 63% of them seen once. The ends were cut back, 9 bases at V and 2 bases at J, with 17 bases in the middle. The CDR3 extends over 15 amino acids. Germline V gene data show CDR1 as SGHAT and CDR2 as FQNNGV. As regards this clone: The antigen remains undetermined.

Study outcomes and limitations: As a later analysis showed, a missense DCLRE1C variant was linked to trimming of TCR beta V- and J-genes. Evidence from a later analysis indicated that most CMV-associated TCR beta chains looked HLA-restricted. A previous analysis found most TCR beta V segments productive roughly 87% or roughly 30% of the time. HLA allele associations emerged for under 20,000 TCR beta sequences in a later analysis, at 0.05 false discovery rate.

This clonotype originated in a middle-aged woman in good health and CMV-seropositive. The chain combines TRBV11-2 with TRBJ1-5; unclear D gene. Sequences were obtained from PBMCs. For the CDR3, the DNA is TGTGCCAGAGGGTTTCGGCAGGAGGGCAATCAGCCCCAGCATTTT. It yields the protein CARGFRQEGNQPQHF.